The clone carrying this TCR beta chain was found many times. Its antigen is unidentified. The CDR3 extends over 15 amino acids. V gave up 4 bases and J gave up 0 bases, with 11 bases separating them. Germline V CDR1 and CDR2: SGHTA, FQGNSA. The data originate from a study of T cell repertoires in cytomegalovirus infection. The overall study: CMV infection together with matching HLA type was indicated by public TCR beta signatures.

Via MiXCR, TCRdb re-called the reads, giving one row per CDR3 protein. The sample consists of some 180,000 distinct CDR3 sequences, roughly 9.8% of them appearing once. Study outcomes and limitations: Across the ex vivo response, the dominant clonotypes were HLA-C-restricted CMV-specific TCR beta clonotypes. Pooled public TCR beta family frequency picked out CMV carriers with the relevant HLA.

This sequence was found in a human donor in good health (CMV status not recorded). Some clones in this sample may be carry-over from other donors' samples. Material for sequencing was PBMCs. The genes are TRBV7-2 and TRBJ2-3; tentative D call: TRBD2 (5 bases). CDR3 residues: CASSYERLSTDTQYF. CDR3 DNA: TGTGCCAGCAGCTATGAGCGGCTTAGCACAGATACGCAGTATTTT.